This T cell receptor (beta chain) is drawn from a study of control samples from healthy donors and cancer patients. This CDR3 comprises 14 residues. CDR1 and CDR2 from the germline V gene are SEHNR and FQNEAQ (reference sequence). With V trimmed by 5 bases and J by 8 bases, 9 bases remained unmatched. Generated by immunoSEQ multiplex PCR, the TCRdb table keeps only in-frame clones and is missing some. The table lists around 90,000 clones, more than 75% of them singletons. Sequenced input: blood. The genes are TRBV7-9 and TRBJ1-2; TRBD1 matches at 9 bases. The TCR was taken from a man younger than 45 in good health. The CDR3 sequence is CASSQPGQGFGYTF. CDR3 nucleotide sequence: TGTGCCAGCAGCCAACCGGGACAGGGTTTCGGCTACACCTTC.